This T cell receptor (beta chain) stems from a study of cytomegalovirus exposure and HLA in healthy donors. Study-level results: In vitro data verified a few CMV-associated chains as specific for CMV antigens.

Libraries were prepared by immunoSEQ multiplex PCR; TCRdb keeps only in-frame clonotypes and omits some of them. The sample gives about 110,000 clones, approximately 85% of which show up once; about 3% is in the top ten. This clone was observed a single time. Its antigen is unknown. V was pared by 6 bases and J by 7 bases, with 12 bases between. This CDR3 is 12 amino acids long. Per the germline V gene, CDR1 is MNHNS and CDR2 is SASEGT. The sample comprised PBMCs. The V and J genes are TRBV6-1 and TRBJ1-1; tentatively, D is TRBD1 (5 bases). This sequence was found in a woman under 30 in good health and CMV-seronegative. The CDR3 coding sequence is TGTGCCAGCAGGTTCTGGGGACTTGAAGCTTTCTTT. This translates into CASRFWGLEAFF.